This record covers a single TCR beta chain. This sample was taken from a study of blood T cell repertoires in COVID-19. Turning to the study itself: Samples representing acute and convalescent COVID-19 were sourced from the United States, Italy and Spain.

Method: immunoSEQ multiplex PCR; TCRdb's copy keeps in-frame clones and lacks some. The sample has 200,000 to 250,000 clones, roughly 85% seen once. Up to 2 weeks before entering the study, exposed participants had met a COVID-19 case. The TCR sequence derives from a woman in her thirties or forties who had been exposed to COVID-19. Specimen: PBMCs or T cells enriched from blood (not recorded which).

CDR3 in DNA: TGCAGCGTTGAAGTAGGGGCTATCTATGGCTACACCTTC. Translated, it gives CSVEVGAIYGYTF. This chain links TRBV29-1 with TRBJ1-2, with D tentatively TRBD1 (5 bases). The germline V gene encodes CDR1 SQVTM and CDR2 ANQGSEA. Trimming shortened V by 1 base and J by 4 bases, and 10 bases separated the two germline ends. This CDR3 is built from 13 residues.